This TCR beta chain was observed in a study of T cell responses to AZD1222 COVID-19 vaccine. Study-wide results and limits: Spike-wide vaccine-associated CD4 TCRs dominated at 160-218 and 743-854. The breadth and depth of Spike-specific TCRs increased once two AZD1222 doses had been given. Possibly, clonal diversity was underestimated; donors were largely white British and included more females.

This clone was recorded once. Antigen: not known. This CDR3 has 14 amino acids. Germline V gene data show CDR1 as KGHSH and CDR2 as LQKENI. The V and J ends lost 4 bases and 3 bases respectively, with 10 bases between them. Libraries were prepared by immunoSEQ multiplex PCR; TCRdb keeps only in-frame clonotypes and omits some of them. The sample carries 160,000 or so clones, approximately 90% recorded once. The rearrangement links TRBV18 to TRBJ2-1; tentative D call: TRBD2 (6 bases). The sequence was obtained from an adult who received the MenACWY meningococcal vaccine as a control. Sequenced material: peripheral blood, taken 28 days after the second dose of the MenACWY control vaccine. CDR3 residues: CASSRRAFYNEQFF. DNA of the CDR3: TGTGCCAGCTCACGGAGGGCCTTCTACAATGAGCAGTTCTTC.